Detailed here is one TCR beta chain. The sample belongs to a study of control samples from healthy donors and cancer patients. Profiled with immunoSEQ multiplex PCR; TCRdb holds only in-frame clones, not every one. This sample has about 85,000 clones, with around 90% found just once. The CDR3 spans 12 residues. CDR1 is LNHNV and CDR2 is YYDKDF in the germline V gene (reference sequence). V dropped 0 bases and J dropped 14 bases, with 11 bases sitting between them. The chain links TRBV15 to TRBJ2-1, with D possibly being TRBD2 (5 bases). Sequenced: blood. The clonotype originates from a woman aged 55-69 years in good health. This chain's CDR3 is CATSRDKAGEFF. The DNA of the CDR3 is TGTGCCACCAGCAGAGATAAGGCCGGGGAGTTCTTC.